This is a list of T cell receptor beta chains from one sample in a study of shared clonotypes between healthy human individuals. Assay used: immunoSEQ multiplex PCR; TCRdb lists only in-frame clones, some missing. The table lists 2 million to 2.5 million clones, 95% of them singletons. Input material: naive CD4+ T cells sorted from blood. The receptor source for this set is a man aged 18 to 30 in good health. Each CDR3 is given with its conserved first and last residue.

cdr3_length: 13; v_call: TRBV4-1; cdr3_aa: CASSQGDGLGYTF
cdr3_length: 15; v_call: TRBV7-7; cdr3_aa: CASSMGRGGKETQYF
cdr3_length: 15; v_call: TRBV5-4; cdr3_aa: CASSPGQGGTGELFF
cdr3_length: 14; v_call: TRBV6-5; cdr3_aa: CASAVGTTNQPQHF
cdr3_length: 13; v_call: TRBV10-3; cdr3_aa: CAISEGPSYEQYF
cdr3_length: 13; v_call: TRBV4-1; cdr3_aa: CASSRGYNEKLFF
cdr3_length: 14; v_call: TRBV9; cdr3_aa: CASSEGQAGNTIYF
cdr3_length: 13; v_call: TRBV10-3; cdr3_aa: CANAGGQGDEQFF
cdr3_length: 14; v_call: TRBV9; cdr3_aa: CASSVAMADYGYTF
cdr3_length: 14; v_call: TRBV11-2; cdr3_aa: CASSLVTPNTEAFF
cdr3_length: 13; v_call: TRBV6-1; cdr3_aa: CASMMDRGYGYTF
cdr3_length: 17; v_call: TRBV7-9; cdr3_aa: CASSSRGWGTGANVLTF
cdr3_length: 14; v_call: TRBV18; cdr3_aa: CAATAGNSGNTIYF
cdr3_length: 14; v_call: TRBV7-2; cdr3_aa: CASSFVGQGYEQYF
cdr3_length: 16; v_call: TRBV11-2; cdr3_aa: CASSSPLGLADYEQYF
cdr3_length: 15; v_call: TRBV2; cdr3_aa: CASSPRTVNTGELFF
cdr3_length: 12; v_call: TRBV30; cdr3_aa: CAWKTVSYEQYF
cdr3_length: 16; v_call: TRBV7-6; cdr3_aa: CASSLDRKAGDTEAFF
cdr3_length: 13; v_call: TRBV29-1; cdr3_aa: CSVEVPDSYEQYF
cdr3_length: 13; v_call: TRBV11-2; cdr3_aa: CASSPYRTDGQFF
cdr3_length: 15; v_call: TRBV27; cdr3_aa: CASGDLAGGRDTQYF
cdr3_length: 17; v_call: TRBV10-3; cdr3_aa: CAISDRVGTGYGETQYF
cdr3_length: 15; v_call: TRBV11-2; cdr3_aa: CASSLQGGKGSPLHF
cdr3_length: 16; v_call: TRBV2; cdr3_aa: CASSADRASYNSPLHF
cdr3_length: 13; v_call: TRBV2; cdr3_aa: CATSAFGDTEAFF
cdr3_length: 15; v_call: TRBV5-1; cdr3_aa: CASSQGLAGGREQYF
cdr3_length: 13; v_call: TRBV7-3; cdr3_aa: CASSLQDQETQYF
cdr3_length: 14; v_call: TRBV5-1; cdr3_aa: CASSLGGLEETQYF
cdr3_length: 14; v_call: TRBV2; cdr3_aa: CASRGTGGAYEQYF
cdr3_length: 17; v_call: TRBV7-9; cdr3_aa: CASSLAPGADGNQPQHF
cdr3_length: 13; v_call: TRBV6-1; cdr3_aa: CASSELQGAEAFF
cdr3_length: 12; v_call: TRBV4-1; cdr3_aa: CASSHPQGRQFF
cdr3_length: 13; v_call: TRBV10-3; cdr3_aa: CAIGDRAQETQYF
cdr3_length: 17; v_call: TRBV4-2; cdr3_aa: CASSQDFNRVTYNEQFF
cdr3_length: 14; v_call: TRBV6-6; cdr3_aa: CASRLDRAGTEAFF
cdr3_length: 16; v_call: TRBV7-9; cdr3_aa: CASSLDSIVAKNIQYF
cdr3_length: 14; v_call: TRBV6-5; cdr3_aa: CASSSQTGPYEQYF